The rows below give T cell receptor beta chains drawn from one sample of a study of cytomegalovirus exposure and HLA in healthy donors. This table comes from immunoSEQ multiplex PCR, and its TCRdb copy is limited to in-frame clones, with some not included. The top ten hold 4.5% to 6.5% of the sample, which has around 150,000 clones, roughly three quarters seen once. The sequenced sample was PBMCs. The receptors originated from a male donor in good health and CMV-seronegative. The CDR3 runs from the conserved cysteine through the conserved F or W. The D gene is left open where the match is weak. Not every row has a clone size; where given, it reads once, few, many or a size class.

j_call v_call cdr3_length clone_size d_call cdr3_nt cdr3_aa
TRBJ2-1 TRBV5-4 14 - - TGTGCCAGCAGCTTCGGGGGTGGCTACAATGAGCAGTTCTTC CASSFGGGYNEQFF
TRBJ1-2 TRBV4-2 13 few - TGTGCCAGCAGCCGGACACTTATGGATGGCTACACCTTC CASSRTLMDGYTF
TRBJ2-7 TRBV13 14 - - TGTGCCAGCAGCCACGGCAGGGTCGGGTACGAGCAGTACTTC CASSHGRVGYEQYF
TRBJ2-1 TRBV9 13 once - TGTGCCAGCAGCGTAGGTCAGGTTAATGAGCAGTTCTTC CASSVGQVNEQFF
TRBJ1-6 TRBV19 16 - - TGTGCCAGTAGGTCGACAGAGCGCTCCTATAATTCACCCCTCCACTTT CASRSTERSYNSPLHF
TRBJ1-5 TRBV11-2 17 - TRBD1 TGTGCCAGCAGCCAGGGGACAGGGCCCTATAGCAATCAGCCCCAGCATTTT CASSQGTGPYSNQPQHF
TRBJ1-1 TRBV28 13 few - TGTGCCAGCCGGCTAGGGGGTCACACTGAAGCTTTCTTT CASRLGGHTEAFF
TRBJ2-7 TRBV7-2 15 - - TGTGCCAGCAGCTTAAGCACAGGCGGACTATACGAGCAGTACTTC CASSLSTGGLYEQYF
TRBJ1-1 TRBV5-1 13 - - TGCGCCAGCCATCGCGATCCCGACACTGAAGCTTTCTTT CASHRDPDTEAFF
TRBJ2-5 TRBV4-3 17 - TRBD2 TGCGCCAGCAGCCAGGAATCTAGCGGGGGGAAACAAGAGACCCAGTACTTC CASSQESSGGKQETQYF
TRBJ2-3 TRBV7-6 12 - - TGTGCCAGCAGCTCTCGTAAGGGGACGCAGTATTTT CASSSRKGTQYF
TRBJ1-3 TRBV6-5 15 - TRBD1 TGTGCCAGCAGTTTGACAGGGGACTCTGGAAACACCATATATTTT CASSLTGDSGNTIYF
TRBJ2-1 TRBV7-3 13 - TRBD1 TGTGCCAGCAGCCAACAGACAGGGGGTGACAGGTTCTTC CASSQQTGGDRFF
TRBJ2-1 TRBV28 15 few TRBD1 TGTGCCAGCAGTCCCCACGACAGGGTCTACAATGAGCAGTTCTTC CASSPHDRVYNEQFF
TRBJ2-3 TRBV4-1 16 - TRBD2 TGCGCCAGCAGCCGCACTCCGGGACTAGGCGGGGATACGCAGTATTTT CASSRTPGLGGDTQYF
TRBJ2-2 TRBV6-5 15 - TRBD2 TGTGCCAGCAGGGGTAGCGGGCTTACTACCGGGGAGCTGTTTTTT CASRGSGLTTGELFF